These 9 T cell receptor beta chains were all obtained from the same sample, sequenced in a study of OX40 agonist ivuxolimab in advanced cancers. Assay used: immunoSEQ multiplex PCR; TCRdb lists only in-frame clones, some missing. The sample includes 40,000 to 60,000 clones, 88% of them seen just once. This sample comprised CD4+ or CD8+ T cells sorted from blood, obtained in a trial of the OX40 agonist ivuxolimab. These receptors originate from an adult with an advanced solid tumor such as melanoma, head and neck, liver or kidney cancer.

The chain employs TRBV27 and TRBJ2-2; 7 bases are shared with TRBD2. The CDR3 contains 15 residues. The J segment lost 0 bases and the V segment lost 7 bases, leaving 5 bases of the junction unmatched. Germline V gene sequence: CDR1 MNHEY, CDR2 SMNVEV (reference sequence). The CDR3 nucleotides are TGTGCCAGCAAGGACCGGGGGGCGAACACCGGGGAGCTGTTTTTT. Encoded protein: CASKDRGANTGELFF.

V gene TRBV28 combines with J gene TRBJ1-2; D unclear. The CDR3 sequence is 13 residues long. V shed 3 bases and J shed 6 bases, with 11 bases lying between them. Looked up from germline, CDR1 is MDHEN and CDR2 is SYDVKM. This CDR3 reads CASSFRRANGYTF. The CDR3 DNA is TGTGCCAGCAGTTTCCGCCGAGCCAATGGCTACACCTTC.

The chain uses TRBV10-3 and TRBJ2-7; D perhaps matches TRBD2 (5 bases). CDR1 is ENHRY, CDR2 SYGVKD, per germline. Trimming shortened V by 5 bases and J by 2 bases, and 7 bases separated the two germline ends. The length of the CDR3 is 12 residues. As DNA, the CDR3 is TGTGCCATCAGTCCGGGGACCTACGAGCAGTACTTC. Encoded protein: CAISPGTYEQYF.

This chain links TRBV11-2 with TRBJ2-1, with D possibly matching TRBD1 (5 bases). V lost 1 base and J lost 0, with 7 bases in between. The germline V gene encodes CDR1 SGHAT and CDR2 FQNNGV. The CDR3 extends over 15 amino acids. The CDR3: CASSLVQGSYNEQFF. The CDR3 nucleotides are TGTGCCAGCAGCTTAGTGCAGGGCTCCTACAATGAGCAGTTCTTC.

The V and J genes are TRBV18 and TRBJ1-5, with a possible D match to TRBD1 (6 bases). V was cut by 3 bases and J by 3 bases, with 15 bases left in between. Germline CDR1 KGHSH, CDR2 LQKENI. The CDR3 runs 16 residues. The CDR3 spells CASSPNPTGTNQPQHF. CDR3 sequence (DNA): TGTGCCAGCTCACCGAACCCCACAGGGACCAATCAGCCCCAGCATTTT.

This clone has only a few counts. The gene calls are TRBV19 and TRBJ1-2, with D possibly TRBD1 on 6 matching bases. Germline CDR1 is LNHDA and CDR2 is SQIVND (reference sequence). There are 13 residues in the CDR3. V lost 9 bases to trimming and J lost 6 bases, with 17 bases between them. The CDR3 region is CASRDTGTDGYTF. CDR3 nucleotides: TGTGCCAGCAGAGACACAGGGACGGATGGCTACACCTTC.

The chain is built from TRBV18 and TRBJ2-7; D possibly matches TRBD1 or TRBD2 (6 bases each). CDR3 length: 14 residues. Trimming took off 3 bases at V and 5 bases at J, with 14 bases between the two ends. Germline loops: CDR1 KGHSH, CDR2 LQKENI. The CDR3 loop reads CASSPDSGGHEQYF. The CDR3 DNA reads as TGTGCCAGCTCACCGGACAGTGGGGGGCACGAGCAGTACTTC.

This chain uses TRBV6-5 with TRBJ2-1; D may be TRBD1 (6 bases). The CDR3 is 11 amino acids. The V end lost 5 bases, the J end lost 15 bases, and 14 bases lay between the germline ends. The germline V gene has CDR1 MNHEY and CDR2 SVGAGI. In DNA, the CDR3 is TGTGCCAGCAGTGAATACAGGGCTCGGTTCTTC. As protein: CASSEYRARFF.

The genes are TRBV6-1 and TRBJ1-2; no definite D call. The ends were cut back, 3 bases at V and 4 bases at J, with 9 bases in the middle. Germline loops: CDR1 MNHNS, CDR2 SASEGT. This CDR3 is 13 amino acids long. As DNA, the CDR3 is TGTGCCAGCAGTGACTGGAGGTTCTATGGCTACACCTTC. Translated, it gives CASSDWRFYGYTF.